Listed here are 29 T cell receptor beta chains from one sample, sequenced in a study of T cell repertoires in cytomegalovirus infection (dated by TCRdb to about 2019). What these receptors recognize is not known. Sequencing instrument: Illumina HiSeq 1500. TCRdb cleaned the public reads at Q25 with fastp, built clones with MiXCR and kept in-frame beta chains. Merged by CDR3 protein, the rows form single entries marked with the most common genes and DNA. The table for this sample lists 90,000 to 130,000 distinct CDR3 sequences; roughly 9.1% of them were counted only once. Approximately 30% of the sample is taken by the ten largest. The sequenced material came from PBMCs, sequenced either directly or after in vitro stimulation (not recorded which). These receptors originate from a human donor in good health (CMV status not recorded). Some clones in this sample may be carry-over from other donors' samples.

This clonotype was seen many times. V and J are TRBV10-3 and TRBJ2-2, with a tentative D call TRBD1 (7 bases). CDR1 and CDR2 from the germline V gene are ENHRY and SYGVKD. The CDR3 has 17 residues. V was shortened by 6 bases and J by 0 bases, with 17 bases between the two germline ends. CDR3: CAIRDQGGLANTGELFF. The CDR3 region has the DNA TGTGCCATCAGAGATCAGGGGGGTCTCGCGAACACCGGGGAGCTGTTTTTT.

This clonotype was picked up many times. The gene calls are TRBV7-2 and TRBJ2-1; D gene ambiguous. Trimming removed 5 bases from V and 8 bases from J, with 16 bases in between. This CDR3 contains 14 residues. Germline-derived CDR1 and CDR2 are SGHTA and FQGNSA. In DNA form, the CDR3 reads TGTGCCAGCAGCGCCCGAACGCTGTCCGATGAGCAGTTCTTC. Amino acids: CASSARTLSDEQFF.

There are a few counts of this clonotype. The CDR3: CASRRQGSDGYTF. The CDR3 DNA reads as TGTGCCAGCAGGCGACAGGGGTCGGATGGCTACACCTTC. This chain joins TRBV6-2 or TRBV6-3 and TRBJ1-2; 8 bases match TRBD1. This CDR3 region has 13 residues. The V gene end was trimmed by 6 bases and the J gene end by 6 bases; junction bases not matched to a gene: 6. Per germline, CDR1 MNHEY and CDR2 SVGEGT.

This sequence joins TRBV7-2 and TRBJ1-1; no clear D gene. Germline V lookup: CDR1 SGHTA, CDR2 FQGNSA. The CDR3 consists of 11 residues. The V end lost 1 base, the J end lost 8 bases, and 5 bases lay between the germline ends. The CDR3: CASSLEREAFF. CDR3 in DNA: TGTGCCAGCAGCTTAGAAAGGGAAGCTTTCTTT.

This clonotype was detected many times. V usage is TRBV2 and J usage is TRBJ1-1, with D perhaps matching TRBD1 (5 bases). This CDR3 spans 17 amino acids. Trimming cost V 2 bases and J 1 base, with 17 bases left between them. The germline V gene encodes CDR1 SNHLY and CDR2 FYNNEI. Here the CDR3 DNA reads TGTGCCAGCAGTGAAAGGAGGGGCTATTCTAAGAACACTGAAGCTTTCTTT. This sequence encodes CASSERRGYSKNTEAFF. Variable domain in full (rest from reference TRBV2 and TRBJ1-1): EPEVTQTPSHQVTQMGQEVILRCVPISNHLYFYWYRQILGQKVEFLVSFYNNEISEKSEIFDDQFSVERPDGSNFTLKIRSTKLEDSAMYFCASSERRGYSKNTEAFFGQGTRLTVV.

This clonotype was counted only a few times. This chain connects TRBV19 to TRBJ2-7; TRBD2 matches 8 bases. In germline, CDR1 is LNHDA, CDR2 SQIVND (reference sequence). Losses at the gene ends were 6 bases for V and 3 bases for J; bases not matched to a gene: 4. The CDR3 length is 13 residues. As DNA, the CDR3 is TGTGCCAGTAGACCAGCGGGAGTCTACGAGCAGTACTTC. It codes for CASRPAGVYEQYF.

This clonotype was recorded many times. The V and J genes are TRBV12-3 or TRBV12-4 and TRBJ1-5; no definite D call. There are 14 residues in the CDR3. Trimming pared 5 bases from V and 4 bases from J, leaving 12 bases between. DNA of the CDR3: TGTGCCAGCAGTCCCGGACGGAGGAATCAGCCCCAGCATTTT. This codes for CASSPGRRNQPQHF.

This clonotype has at least ten counts. The rearrangement joins TRBV2 to TRBJ2-1, with 14 bases lining up with TRBD2. Germline V gene sequence: CDR1 SNHLY, CDR2 FYNNEI. This CDR3 comprises 12 residues. The junction had 4 bases not matched to a gene; V was cut back by 6 bases and J by 15 bases. In DNA form, the CDR3 reads TGTGCCAGCAGAAGGACTAGCGGGAGGTTGTTCTTC. It is translated as CASRRTSGRLFF.

As to this clonotype: Just one base apart from a much larger clone, this may be a read error. The gene calls are TRBV12-3 or TRBV12-4 and TRBJ1-5, with no clear D. This CDR3 has 13 residues. Trimming removed 3 bases from V and 10 bases from J, with 13 bases in between. The chain's CDR3 is CASSFAGGHPQHF. In DNA, the CDR3 is TGTGCCAGCAGTTTCGCGGGAGGTCACCCCCAGCATTTT.

In this sample, this clonotype turned up a few times. The rearrangement links TRBV20-1 to TRBJ2-3, with D possibly matching TRBD2 (6 bases). Germline-derived CDR1 and CDR2 are DFQATT and SNEGSKA (reference sequence). V was shortened by 6 bases and J by 6 bases, with 13 bases between the two germline ends. The CDR3 has 12 amino acids. DNA for the CDR3: TGCAGTGCCCCCCCCCGGGGGGATACGCAGTATTTT. This sequence encodes CSAPPRGDTQYF.

At least ten counts were recorded for this clonotype. The chain links TRBV7-9 to TRBJ2-2; possible D gene TRBD1, 6 bases. Germline V gene lookup returns CDR1 SEHNR and CDR2 FQNEAQ (reference sequence). Trimming removed 3 bases from V and 5 bases from J, with 13 bases in between. This CDR3 comprises 15 residues. The CDR3 DNA is TGTGCCAGCAGCTTCCGACAGGCCCGAACCGGGGAGCTGTTTTTT. This codes for CASSFRQARTGELFF.

This clonotype was seen a few times. The chain joins TRBV12-3 or TRBV12-4 to TRBJ1-3, with 11 nucleotides matching TRBD1. V dropped 6 bases and J dropped 3; count of bases not matched to a gene: 4. This CDR3 comprises 15 residues. CDR3 protein: CASRRTGGFGNTIYF. The CDR3 bases are TGTGCCAGCAGACGGACAGGGGGCTTTGGAAACACCATATATTTT.

This clonotype was observed many times. This chain links TRBV7-2 with TRBJ1-6; TRBD1 aligns across 7 bases. The V and J ends lost 6 bases and 12 bases, in that order; junction bases with no gene match: 5. CDR1 and CDR2 from the germline V gene are SGHTA and FQGNSA. This CDR3 has 12 residues. The CDR3 protein is CASRVRQGPLHF. The DNA of the CDR3 is TGTGCCAGCAGAGTTCGACAGGGACCCCTCCACTTT.

This clonotype was counted at least ten times. The CDR3 is CASSAAGRVEQFF. The DNA of the CDR3 is TGTGCCAGCAGCGCCGCCGGACGGGTGGAGCAGTTCTTC. V gene TRBV7-2 combines with J gene TRBJ2-1; D is unclear. Trimming removed 5 bases at V and 10 bases at J, with 15 bases between. CDR1 is SGHTA, CDR2 FQGNSA, per germline. The CDR3 extends over 13 amino acids.

The chain couples TRBV9 to TRBJ2-5; possible D gene TRBD1, 5 bases. Germline V lookup: CDR1 SGDLS, CDR2 YYNGEE. The V end was cut by 4 bases, the J end by 6 bases, with 22 bases between. This CDR3 is 16 amino acids long. The DNA for the CDR3 is TGTGCCAGCAGCCCCCACAGCGCACAGGCGCCCCAGACCCAGTACTTC. This sequence encodes CASSPHSAQAPQTQYF.

This clonotype was seen many times. The V and J genes are TRBV28 and TRBJ1-2, with TRBD1 as a possible D gene (6 bases). Looked up from germline, CDR1 is MDHEN and CDR2 is SYDVKM. CDR3 size: 13 residues. Trimming shortened V by 6 bases and J by 4 bases, and 12 bases separated the two germline ends. CDR3 sequence: CASSSGQSYGYTF. The CDR3 DNA sequence: TGTGCCAGCAGCTCCGGACAGAGCTATGGCTACACCTTC.

This clonotype was counted at least ten times. V usage is TRBV5-8 and J usage is TRBJ2-3; D is unclear. V was cut by 0 bases and J by 0 bases, with 11 bases left in between. Per germline, CDR1 SGHTS and CDR2 YDEGEE. This CDR3 contains 16 residues. The CDR3 here is CASSLGAWASTDTQYF. DNA for the CDR3: TGTGCCAGCAGCTTGGGGGCTTGGGCTAGCACAGATACGCAGTATTTT.

This clonotype has a count of ten or more. The chain recombines TRBV28 with TRBJ2-5; D not resolved. This CDR3 is 16 amino acids long. Germline assignment: CDR1 MDHEN and CDR2 SYDVKM. V was cut by 5 bases and J by 5 bases, with 21 bases left in between. The CDR3 bases are TGTGCCAGCAGTCACGGAAGGTGGGCATTCGGCGAGACCCAGTACTTC. It yields the protein CASSHGRWAFGETQYF.

This clonotype was seen many times. The J gene is TRBJ2-2, the V gene TRBV7-2; D is perhaps TRBD1 or TRBD2 (5 bases each). Germline V lookup: CDR1 SGHTA, CDR2 FQGNSA. This CDR3 has 15 residues. Trimming shortened V by 2 bases and J by 5 bases, and 12 bases separated the two germline ends. CDR3 DNA sequence: TGTGCCAGCAGCTTAAAGATGGGGGAGACCGGGGAGCTGTTTTTT. Translated: CASSLKMGETGELFF.

CDR3 sequence: CATSIGTGGYGYTF. DNA for the CDR3: TGTGCCACCAGTATAGGGACGGGCGGGTATGGCTACACCTTC. The chain uses TRBV15 and TRBJ1-2; weak D call: TRBD1 (5 bases). Germline CDR1 and CDR2: LNHNV and YYDKDF (reference sequence). The germline V and J ends were trimmed by 6 bases and 5 bases, with 16 bases remaining between them. The CDR3 spans 14 residues.

This clonotype appeared many times. The chain couples TRBV4-3 to TRBJ1-6; TRBD1 matches at 8 bases. The germline V gene encodes CDR1 LGHNA and CDR2 YSLEER. The CDR3 runs to 16 residues. With V trimmed by 1 base and J by 7 bases, 6 bases remained unmatched. CDR3 bases: TGCGCCAGCAGCCAAGTGACAGGGGCACGGAATTCACCCCTCCACTTT. Translation: CASSQVTGARNSPLHF.

This clonotype came up a few times. This chain joins TRBV12-3 or TRBV12-4 and TRBJ1-1; 10 bases line up with TRBD1. The CDR3 extends over 15 amino acids. Trimming cost V 5 bases and J 6 bases; bases outside gene matches: 9. The CDR3 DNA follows: TGTGCCAGCAGTGCCCGGGACAGGGGTAACGCTGAAGCTTTCTTT. Its protein product is CASSARDRGNAEAFF.

In this sample, this clonotype turned up a few times. The gene calls are TRBV19 and TRBJ1-2; a possible D gene is TRBD1 (5 bases). The CDR3 sequence is 16 residues long. The germline gives CDR1 LNHDA, CDR2 SQIVND (reference sequence). V was pared by 4 bases and J by 4 bases, with 19 bases between. This chain's CDR3 is CASSRSGSGNGYGYTF. In nucleotides, the CDR3 is TGTGCCAGTAGTAGGTCCGGGTCAGGGAACGGCTATGGCTACACCTTC.

The chain uses TRBV9 and TRBJ2-5; tentatively, D is TRBD2 (5 bases). The CDR3 runs 15 residues. Germline CDR1 is SGDLS and CDR2 is YYNGEE. V lost 2 bases and J lost 1, with 12 bases in between. As DNA, the CDR3 is TGTGCCAGCAGCGTCTTAGCGACCATCCAAGAGACCCAGTACTTC. Protein product: CASSVLATIQETQYF. The entire variable domain, with the rest obtained from reference TRBV9 and TRBJ2-5, is as follows: DSGVTQTPKHLITATGQRVTLRCSPRSGDLSVYWYQQSLDQGLQFLIQYYNGEERAKGNILERFSAQQFPDLHSELNLSSLELGDSALYFCASSVLATIQETQYFGPGTRLLVL.

V and J are TRBV29-1 and TRBJ1-2; D remains unclear. Trimming took 3 bases from V and 0 from J, leaving 11 bases between them. This CDR3 has 14 residues. The germline CDR1 and CDR2 sequences are SQVTM and ANQGSEA. The CDR3 region has the DNA TGCAGCGTTGAGTTCCCAAGAGCTAACTATGGCTACACCTTC. Its protein is CSVEFPRANYGYTF. Together with reference TRBV29-1 and TRBJ1-2, the CDR3 gives the full variable domain: SAVISQKPSRDICQRGTSLTIQCQVDSQVTMMFWYRQQPGQSLTLIATANQGSEATYESGFVIDKFPISRPNLTFSTLTVSNMSPEDSSIYLCSVEFPRANYGYTFGSGTRLTVV.

This clonotype occurred many times. The genes are TRBV4-2 and TRBJ2-5; D unresolved. Trimming left V 1 base short and J 2 bases short, with 8 bases between. The CDR3 totals 14 residues. Germline CDR1 and CDR2: LGHNA and YNFKEQ. CDR3 in amino acids: CASSQVADQETQYF. The DNA of the CDR3 is TGTGCCAGCAGCCAAGTGGCAGATCAAGAGACCCAGTACTTC.

Concerning this clonotype itself: A single base separates this from a much larger clone, so it may be a read error. The chain uses TRBV7-2 and TRBJ2-1; 7 bases fit TRBD2. The CDR3 is 15 residues long. Germline V lookup: CDR1 SGHTA, CDR2 FQGNSA. The CDR3 sequence is CASSLVGTTDNQQFF. The CDR3 nucleotides are TGTGCCAGCAGCTTAGTAGGGACTACCGACAATCAGCAGTTCTTC.

This clonotype occurred a few times. This chain uses TRBV7-9 with TRBJ2-5; maybe TRBD2 (5 bases). Germline CDR1 and CDR2: SEHNR and FQNEAQ (reference sequence). Trimming left V 0 bases short and J 4 bases short, with 9 bases between. CDR3 length: 14 residues. This chain's CDR3 is CASSLAGVIETQYF. CDR3 nucleotides: TGTGCCAGCAGCTTAGCGGGAGTCATAGAGACCCAGTACTTC. The variable domain in full, with the rest retrieved from reference TRBV7-9 and TRBJ2-5, is DTGVSQNPRHKITKRGQNVTFRCDPISEHNRLYWYRQTLGQGPEFLTYFQNEAQLEKSRLLSDRFSAERPKGSFSTLEIQRTEQGDSAMYLCASSLAGVIETQYFGPGTRLLVL.

This clonotype occurred a few times. The chain employs TRBV20-1 and TRBJ2-4; D ambiguous. V shed 1 base and J shed 6 bases, with 16 bases lying between them. Germline V CDR1 and CDR2: DFQATT, SNEGSKA (reference sequence). This CDR3 is built from 15 residues. The CDR3 protein is CSARVRGLRANIQYF. The CDR3 coding sequence is TGCAGTGCTAGAGTCCGAGGCTTAAGGGCAAACATTCAGTACTTC.